This T cell receptor beta chain came from a study of blood T cell repertoires in COVID-19. Study overall: Acute and convalescent COVID-19 specimens originated in the United States, Italy and Spain. PBMCs, B-cell-depleted T cells, or T cells provided the cDNA or gDNA that made up the material.

The germline V and J ends were trimmed by 4 bases and 2 bases, with 12 bases remaining between them. Germline values: CDR1 GTSNPN, CDR2 SVGIG (reference sequence). The CDR3 has 14 amino acids. In the original processing: Reference gene primers were amplified, and this amplification served to estimate nucleated cell counts. The data were produced by immunoSEQ multiplex PCR, yet TCRdb's version contains in-frame clones alone and is incomplete. V, J and clone size were drawn from that table, and D and trimming were deduced from the DNA. The sample carries 150,000 to 200,000 clones, approximately 92% recorded once.

The sequence derives from a woman aged 45 to 65 with acute or convalescent COVID-19. V is TRBV30 and J is TRBJ2-1; D possibly corresponds to TRBD2 (6 bases). Sample: peripheral blood. The chain's CDR3 is CAWTPGGAYNEQFF. As DNA, the CDR3 is TGTGCCTGGACTCCCGGAGGGGCCTACAATGAGCAGTTCTTC.